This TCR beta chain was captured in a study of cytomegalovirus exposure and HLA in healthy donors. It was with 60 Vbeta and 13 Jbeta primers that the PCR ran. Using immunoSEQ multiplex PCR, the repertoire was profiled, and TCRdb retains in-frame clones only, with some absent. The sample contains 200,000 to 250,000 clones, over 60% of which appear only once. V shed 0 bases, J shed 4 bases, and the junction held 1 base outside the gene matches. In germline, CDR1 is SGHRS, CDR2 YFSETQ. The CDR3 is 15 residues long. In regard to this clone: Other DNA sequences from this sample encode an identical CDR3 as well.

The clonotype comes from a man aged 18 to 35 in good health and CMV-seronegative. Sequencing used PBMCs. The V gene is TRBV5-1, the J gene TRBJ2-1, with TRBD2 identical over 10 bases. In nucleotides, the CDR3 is TGCGCCAGCAGCTTGGGGACTAGCGGATACAATGAGCAGTTCTTC. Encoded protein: CASSLGTSGYNEQFF.